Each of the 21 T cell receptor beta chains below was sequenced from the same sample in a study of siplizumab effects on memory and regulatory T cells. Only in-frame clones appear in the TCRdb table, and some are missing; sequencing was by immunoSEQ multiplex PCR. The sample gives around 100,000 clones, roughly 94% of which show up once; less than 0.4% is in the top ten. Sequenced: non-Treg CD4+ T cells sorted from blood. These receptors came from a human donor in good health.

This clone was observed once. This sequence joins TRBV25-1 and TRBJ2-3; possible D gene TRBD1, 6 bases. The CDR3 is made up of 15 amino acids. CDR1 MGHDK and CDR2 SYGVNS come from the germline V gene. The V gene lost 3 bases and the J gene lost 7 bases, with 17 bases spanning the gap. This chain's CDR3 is CASSEGAADVNTQYF. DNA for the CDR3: TGTGCCAGCAGTGAGGGGGCCGCCGACGTTAATACGCAGTATTTT.

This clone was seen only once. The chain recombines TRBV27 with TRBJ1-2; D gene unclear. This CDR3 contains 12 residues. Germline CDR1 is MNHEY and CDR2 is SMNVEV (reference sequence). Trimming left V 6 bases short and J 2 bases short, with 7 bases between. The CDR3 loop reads CASRGRNYGYTF. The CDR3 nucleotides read TGTGCCAGCAGGGGTAGAAACTATGGCTACACCTTC.

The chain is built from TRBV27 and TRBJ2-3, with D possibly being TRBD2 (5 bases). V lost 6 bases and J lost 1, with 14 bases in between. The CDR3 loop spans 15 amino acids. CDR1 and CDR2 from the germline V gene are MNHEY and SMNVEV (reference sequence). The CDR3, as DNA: TGTGCCAGCAGCCTAACCGGACTGGGCACAGATACGCAGTATTTT. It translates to CASSLTGLGTDTQYF.

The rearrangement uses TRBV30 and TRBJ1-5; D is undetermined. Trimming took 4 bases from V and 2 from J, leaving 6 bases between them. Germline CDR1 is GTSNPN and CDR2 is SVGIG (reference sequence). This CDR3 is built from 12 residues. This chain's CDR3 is CAWNLGNQPQHF. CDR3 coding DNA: TGTGCCTGGAATCTTGGCAATCAGCCCCAGCATTTT.

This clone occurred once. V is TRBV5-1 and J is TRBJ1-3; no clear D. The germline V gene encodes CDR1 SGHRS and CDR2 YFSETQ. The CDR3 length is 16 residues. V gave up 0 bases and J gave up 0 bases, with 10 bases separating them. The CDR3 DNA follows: TGCGCCAGCAGCTTGGGGGCCAGCCACTCTGGAAACACCATATATTTT. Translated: CASSLGASHSGNTIYF.

The CDR3 sequence: CASSPSETQYF. The CDR3 nucleotides read TGTGCCAGCTCACCCTCAGAGACCCAGTACTTC. The rearrangement uses TRBV18 and TRBJ2-5; D not certain. The CDR3 is 11 amino acids. V was shortened by 3 bases and J by 4 bases, with 3 bases between the two germline ends. Looked up from germline, CDR1 is KGHSH and CDR2 is LQKENI.

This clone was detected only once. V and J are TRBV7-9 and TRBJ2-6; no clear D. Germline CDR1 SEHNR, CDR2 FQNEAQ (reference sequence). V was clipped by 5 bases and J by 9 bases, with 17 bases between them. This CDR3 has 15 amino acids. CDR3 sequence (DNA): TGTGCCAGCAGCCTCACGCAGGTCAGAGACAACGTCCTGACTTTC. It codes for CASSLTQVRDNVLTF.

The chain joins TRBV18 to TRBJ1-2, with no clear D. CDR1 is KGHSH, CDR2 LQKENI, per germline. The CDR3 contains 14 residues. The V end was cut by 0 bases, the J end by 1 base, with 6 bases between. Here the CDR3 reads CASSPPHGNYGYTF. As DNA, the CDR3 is TGTGCCAGCTCACCACCCCACGGTAACTATGGCTACACCTTC.

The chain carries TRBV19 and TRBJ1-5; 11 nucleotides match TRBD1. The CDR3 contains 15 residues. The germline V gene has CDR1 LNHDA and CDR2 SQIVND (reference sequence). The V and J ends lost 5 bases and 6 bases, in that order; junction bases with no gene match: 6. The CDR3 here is CASSYGTGGGQPQHF. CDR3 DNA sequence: TGTGCCAGTAGTTACGGGACAGGGGGAGGTCAGCCCCAGCATTTT. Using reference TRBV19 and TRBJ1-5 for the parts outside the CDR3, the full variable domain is DGGITQSPKYLFRKEGQNVTLSCEQNLNHDAMYWYRQDPGQGLRLIYYSQIVNDFQKGDIAEGYSVSREKKESFPLTVTSAQKNPTAFYLCASSYGTGGGQPQHFGDGTRLSIL.

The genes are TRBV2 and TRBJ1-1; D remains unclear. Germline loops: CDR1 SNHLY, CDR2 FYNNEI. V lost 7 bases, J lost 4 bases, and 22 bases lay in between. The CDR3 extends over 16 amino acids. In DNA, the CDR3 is TGTGCCAGCACCGTTATATCTACTCGTCTCGGCACTGAAGCTTTCTTT. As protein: CASTVISTRLGTEAFF.

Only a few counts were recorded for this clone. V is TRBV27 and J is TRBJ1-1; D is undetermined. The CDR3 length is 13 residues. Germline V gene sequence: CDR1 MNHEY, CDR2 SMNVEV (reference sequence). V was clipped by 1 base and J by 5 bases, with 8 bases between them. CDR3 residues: CASSLWAGTEAFF. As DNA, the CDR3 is TGTGCCAGCAGTTTATGGGCGGGTACTGAAGCTTTCTTT.

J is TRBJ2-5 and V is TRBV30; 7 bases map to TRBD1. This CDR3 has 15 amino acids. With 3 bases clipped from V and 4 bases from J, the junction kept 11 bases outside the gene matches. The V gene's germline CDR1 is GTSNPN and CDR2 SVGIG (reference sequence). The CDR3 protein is CAWSETGALGETQYF. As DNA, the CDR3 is TGTGCCTGGAGCGAAACAGGGGCCCTCGGAGAGACCCAGTACTTC.

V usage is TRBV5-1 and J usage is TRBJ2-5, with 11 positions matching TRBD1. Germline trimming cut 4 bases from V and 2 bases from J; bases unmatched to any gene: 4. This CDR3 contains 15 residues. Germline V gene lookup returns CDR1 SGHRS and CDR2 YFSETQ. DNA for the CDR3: TGCGCCAGCAGCGCGGACAGGGGGCTTCAAGAGACCCAGTACTTC. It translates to CASSADRGLQETQYF. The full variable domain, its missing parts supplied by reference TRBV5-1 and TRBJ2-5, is KAGVTQTPRYLIKTRGQQVTLSCSPISGHRSVSWYQQTPGQGLQFLFEYFSETQRNKGNFPGRFSGRQFSNSRSEMNVSTLELGDSALYLCASSADRGLQETQYFGPGTRLLVL.

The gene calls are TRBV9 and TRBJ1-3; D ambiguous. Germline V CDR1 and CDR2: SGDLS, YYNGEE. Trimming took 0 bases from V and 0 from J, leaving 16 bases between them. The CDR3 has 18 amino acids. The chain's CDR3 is CASSVDSGGRYSGNTIYF. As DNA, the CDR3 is TGTGCCAGCAGCGTAGATTCAGGTGGGCGGTACTCTGGAAACACCATATATTTT.

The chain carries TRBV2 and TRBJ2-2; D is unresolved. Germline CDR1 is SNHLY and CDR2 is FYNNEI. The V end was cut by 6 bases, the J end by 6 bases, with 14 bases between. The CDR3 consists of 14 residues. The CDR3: CASRALRLAGELFF. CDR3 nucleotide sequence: TGTGCCAGCAGGGCCTTGAGGCTCGCCGGGGAGCTGTTTTTT.

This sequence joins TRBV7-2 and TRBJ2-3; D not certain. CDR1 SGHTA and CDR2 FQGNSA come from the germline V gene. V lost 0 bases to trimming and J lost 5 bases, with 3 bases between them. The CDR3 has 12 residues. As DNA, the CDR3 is TGTGCCAGCAGCTTAGCGGTAGATACGCAGTATTTT. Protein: CASSLAVDTQYF.

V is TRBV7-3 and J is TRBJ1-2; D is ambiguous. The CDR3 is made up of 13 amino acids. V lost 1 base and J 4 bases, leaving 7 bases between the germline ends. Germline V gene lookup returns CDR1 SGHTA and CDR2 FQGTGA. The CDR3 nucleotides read TGTGCCAGCAGCTTAAAGGGCGGCTATGGCTACACCTTC. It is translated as CASSLKGGYGYTF.

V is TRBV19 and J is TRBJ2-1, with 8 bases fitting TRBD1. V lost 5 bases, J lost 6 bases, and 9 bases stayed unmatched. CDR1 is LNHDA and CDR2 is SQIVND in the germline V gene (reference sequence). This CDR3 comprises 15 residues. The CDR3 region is CASSLRQGQINEQFF. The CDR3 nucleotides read TGTGCCAGTAGTTTGCGACAGGGGCAAATCAATGAGCAGTTCTTC. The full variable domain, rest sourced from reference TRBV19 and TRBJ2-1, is DGGITQSPKYLFRKEGQNVTLSCEQNLNHDAMYWYRQDPGQGLRLIYYSQIVNDFQKGDIAEGYSVSREKKESFPLTVTSAQKNPTAFYLCASSLRQGQINEQFFGPGTRLTVL.

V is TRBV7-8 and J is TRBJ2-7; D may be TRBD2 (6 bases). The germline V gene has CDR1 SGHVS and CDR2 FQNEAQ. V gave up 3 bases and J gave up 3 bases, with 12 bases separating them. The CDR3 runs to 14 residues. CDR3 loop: CASSFLATNYEQYF. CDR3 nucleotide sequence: TGTGCCAGCAGCTTCCTAGCGACAAACTACGAGCAGTACTTC.

The CDR3 DNA follows: TGTGCCCGCGAAGGAGCGGGAGTCGACGAGCAGTACTTC. Translating it yields CAREGAGVDEQYF. This rearrangement joins TRBV30 to TRBJ2-7, with 8 bases aligning to TRBD2. The germline CDR1 and CDR2 sequences are GTSNPN and SVGIG (reference sequence). V trimming: 8 bases; J trimming: 5 bases; junction bases outside the gene matches: 11. This CDR3 has 13 residues.

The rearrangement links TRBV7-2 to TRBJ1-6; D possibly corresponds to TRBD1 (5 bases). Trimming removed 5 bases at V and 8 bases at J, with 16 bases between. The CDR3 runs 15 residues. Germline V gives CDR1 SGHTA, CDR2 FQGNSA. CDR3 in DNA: TGTGCCAGCAGCCTCGGGAAGCTGGGGGATTCACCCCTCCACTTT. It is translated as CASSLGKLGDSPLHF.